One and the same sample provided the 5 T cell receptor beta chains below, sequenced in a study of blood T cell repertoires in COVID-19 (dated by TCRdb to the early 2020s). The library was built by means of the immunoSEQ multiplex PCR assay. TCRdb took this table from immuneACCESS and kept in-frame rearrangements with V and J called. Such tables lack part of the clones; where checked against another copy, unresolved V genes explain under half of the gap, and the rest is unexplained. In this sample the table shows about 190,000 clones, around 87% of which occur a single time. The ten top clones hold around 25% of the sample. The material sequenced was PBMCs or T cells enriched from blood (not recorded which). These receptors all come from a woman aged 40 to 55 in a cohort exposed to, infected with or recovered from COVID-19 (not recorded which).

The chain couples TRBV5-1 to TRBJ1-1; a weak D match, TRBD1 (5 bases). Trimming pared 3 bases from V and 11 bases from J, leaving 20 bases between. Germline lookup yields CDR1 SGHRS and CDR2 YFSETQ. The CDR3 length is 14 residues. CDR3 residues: CASSSTRDGTWAFF. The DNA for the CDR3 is TGCGCCAGCAGCTCGACCCGGGACGGGACTTGGGCTTTCTTT.

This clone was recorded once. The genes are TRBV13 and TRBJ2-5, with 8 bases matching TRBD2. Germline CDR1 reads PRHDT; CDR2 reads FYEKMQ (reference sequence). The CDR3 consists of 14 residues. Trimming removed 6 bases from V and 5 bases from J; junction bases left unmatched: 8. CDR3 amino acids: CASSRRGGGETQYF. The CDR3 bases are TGTGCCAGCAGTAGACGGGGGGGCGGGGAGACCCAGTACTTC.

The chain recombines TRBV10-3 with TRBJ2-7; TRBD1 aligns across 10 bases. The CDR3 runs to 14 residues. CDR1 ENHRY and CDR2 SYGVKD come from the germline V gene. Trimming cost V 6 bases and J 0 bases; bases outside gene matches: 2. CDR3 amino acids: CAISRDRGSYEQYF. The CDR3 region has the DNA TGTGCCATCAGCCGGGACAGGGGCTCCTACGAGCAGTACTTC.

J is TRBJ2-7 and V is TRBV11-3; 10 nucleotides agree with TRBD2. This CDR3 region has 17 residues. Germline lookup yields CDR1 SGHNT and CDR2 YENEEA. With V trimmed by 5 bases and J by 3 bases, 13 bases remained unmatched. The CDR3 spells CASSPRTSGAPLYEQYF. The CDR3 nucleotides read TGTGCCAGCAGCCCAAGGACTAGCGGCGCACCCCTCTACGAGCAGTACTTC.

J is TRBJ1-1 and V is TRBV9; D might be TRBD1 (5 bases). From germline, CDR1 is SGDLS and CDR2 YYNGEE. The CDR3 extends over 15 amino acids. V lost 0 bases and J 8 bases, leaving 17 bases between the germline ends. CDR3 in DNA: TGTGCCAGCAGCGTAGTTGGGACTGCGGCAGCCGAAGCTTTCTTT. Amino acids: CASSVVGTAAAEAFF.